This T cell receptor (beta chain) was observed in a study of T cells after yellow fever vaccination (dated by TCRdb to about 2019). In terms of the full investigation: Libraries from fractions with low cell numbers were prepared with the SMART-Seq v4 Ultra Low Input RNA kit. Bulk PBMC replicates and cell subsets were isolated from blood drawn at multiple timepoints before and after both primary and secondary immunization. Bulk TCR alpha and beta repertoires were sequenced longitudinally to track T-cell clones before and after primary and booster YFV17D yellow fever vaccination. The cohort comprised two healthy male donors, one aged 18 to 30 and one aged 30 to 39 years. The full study reports these points: The secondary T-cell response was found to be weaker but faster than the primary response, with a peak reached on day 5 rather than on day 15. A small share of clonotypes occurred in both CD4 and CD8 compartments, likely arising from convergent recombination. Most clones expanded after primary vaccination (96% of CD4 and 88% of CD8) were re-detected after the booster, suggesting that broad memory maintenance occurred. Computational filtering was needed because FACS-sorted repertoires could contain abundant contaminating clonotypes from the bulk population. Because the study included only two donors, the extent to which the findings can be generalized is limited.

TCR cDNA was synthesized by 5'RACE template switching, which introduced a universal primer site and unique molecular identifiers. cDNA synthesis was primed from both the TCR alpha and TCR beta constant segments. Library amplification involved two PCR steps, and the second step added sample barcodes and sequencing adapters. Libraries were sequenced on Illumina HiSeq 2500 (2x100 bp) or NovaSeq (2x150 bp). The original pipeline was this. MIGEC was used to demultiplex reads and collapse the reads into UMI consensus sequences, and MiXCR was used for V(D)J alignment. Using edgeR on replicate PBMC samples, clonotypes were called vaccine-responding if FDR was below 0.01 and the log2 fold change was above 5 up to day 15. Each bulk clonotype was labeled CD4 or CD8 based on which sequenced repertoire, CD4 or CD8, contained the clonotype at higher abundance. Starting from the raw public reads, TCRdb applied fastp trimming at Q25, assembled clones with MiXCR and retained in-frame beta chains. Merged by CDR3 protein, the rows form single entries marked with the most common genes and DNA. These V and J calls originate from TCRdb's pipeline instead of the authors' own analysis. Across this sample there are 400,000 or so distinct CDR3 sequences, with 11% seen only once. The ten largest make up roughly 18% of the sample.

Only a few counts were recorded for this clonotype. There is no known antigen for this receptor. Base qualities are not at hand, and no much larger clone is one base apart. Based on the germline V gene, the CDR1 and CDR2 sequences are SGHVS and FQNEAQ. The CDR3 has 14 amino acids, counting the end cysteine and phenylalanine. Only CDR3 DNA is held: 42 bases, read in frame from base 1. V is clipped by 2 bases and J by 5 bases, and the sequence between their germline boundaries is 7 bases long. The intended sense of this specimen's treatment or condition label: live attenuated yellow fever vaccine strain. At every blood-draw timepoint, two biological replicates of bulk PBMCs were collected. A standard Ficoll-Paque protocol was used to isolate PBMCs from peripheral blood. RNA was extracted with TriZol from bulk PBMCs, CD4 and CD8 fractions, and dextramer-positive and dextramer-negative fractions.

This chain joins TRBV7-8 to TRBJ1-6; confidence is insufficient to name the D gene. Sequences were derived from PBMCs, sampled on the day of the first yellow fever vaccination. The receptor's source is a man in his late teens or twenties who received the YFV17D yellow fever vaccine. CDR3 reads: CASSLFLDNSPLHF. The DNA sequence is as follows: TGTGCCAGCAGCTTATTTCTAGATAATTCACCCCTCCACTTT.